This TCR beta chain was sequenced during a study of CD8+CD57+ T cells in acquired aplastic anemia. This CDR3 contains 14 residues. The germline CDR1 and CDR2 sequences are SQVTM and ANQGSEA. J gave up 6 bases and V 7 bases, and 7 bases lay outside the gene matches. The table lists this clonotype with many counts. Genomic DNA constituted the template upon which TCR beta VDJ and CDR3 profiling was performed. TCRdb called the reads again in MiXCR, with one record for every CDR3 protein. Of approximately 380,000 distinct CDR3 sequences in the sample, roughly 64% are singletons; the top ten hold approximately 4%.

The rearrangement links TRBV29-1 to TRBJ2-2, with 11 bases lining up with TRBD1. Sequenced input: sorted CD4+, CD8+, or CD8+CD57+ T cells (not recorded which) from PBMCs. This TCR was sampled from a human donor in good health, serving as a control. The CDR3 spells CSASGTGGAGELFF. The CDR3 DNA is TGCAGCGCCTCCGGGACAGGGGGAGCCGGGGAGCTGTTTTTT.